This T cell receptor (beta chain) appears in the sequencing data of a study of T-cell memory formation after mild COVID-19. Study as a whole: Clusters were largely donor specific.

TCRdb itself ran the 5' RACE reads through MiXCR, one entry per CDR3 protein. The table records 380,000 or so distinct CDR3 sequences, around 15% of them present only once. The sample was PBMCs or a T cell subset sorted from them (not recorded which). The clonotype originates from a man aged 18 to 30 who had mild COVID-19 (a few samples of this study predate the infection). Cell type and time point are not known.

For the CDR3, the DNA is TGTGCCAGCAGCCAAGAAGGGACTGCCACCGGGGAGCTGTTTTTT. Amino acids: CASSQEGTATGELFF. The chain carries TRBV3-1 and TRBJ2-2; D might be TRBD2 (6 bases). CDR3 length: 15 residues. Trimming pared 0 bases from V and 4 bases from J, leaving 9 bases between. Per the germline V gene, CDR1 is LGHDT and CDR2 is YNNKEL (reference sequence).